This passage covers 23 T cell receptor beta chains from one sample sequenced in a study of T cells in localized non-small cell lung cancer. Libraries were prepared by immunoSEQ multiplex PCR; TCRdb keeps only in-frame clonotypes and omits some of them. The sample consists of over 55,000 clones, about nine tenths of them appearing once. Sequenced here: peripheral blood, sampled before any cancer treatment. All receptors come from a woman aged 35 to 75 with stage I lung adenocarcinoma.

The V and J genes are TRBV7-2 and TRBJ1-1, with D perhaps TRBD1 (5 bases). The CDR3 has 17 amino acids. The germline V and J ends were trimmed by 5 bases and 2 bases, with 21 bases remaining between them. Germline values: CDR1 SGHTA, CDR2 FQGNSA. The chain's CDR3 is CASSRLMGQGGNTEAFF. In DNA form, the CDR3 reads TGTGCCAGCAGCCGACTAATGGGCCAGGGAGGCAACACTGAAGCTTTCTTT.

In its sample, this clone was seen once. The chain recombines TRBV9 with TRBJ2-5; 9 bases fit TRBD1. Germline loops: CDR1 SGDLS, CDR2 YYNGEE. The trim removed 0 bases at V and 5 bases at J, leaving 8 bases unmatched. The CDR3 totals 16 residues. As DNA, the CDR3 is TGTGCCAGCAGCGTAGGACAGGGGGTATCGGGGGAGACCCAGTACTTC. It yields the protein CASSVGQGVSGETQYF.

The V and J genes are TRBV5-1 and TRBJ2-1; tentative D call: TRBD1 (6 bases). V was clipped by 3 bases and J by 0 bases, with 7 bases between them. The CDR3 length is 14 residues. Germline values: CDR1 SGHRS, CDR2 YFSETQ. DNA of the CDR3: TGCGCCAGCAGCTCGGACAGCTCCTACAATGAGCAGTTCTTC. Translation: CASSSDSSYNEQFF. The full variable domain, with the rest looked up from reference TRBV5-1 and TRBJ2-1, is KAGVTQTPRYLIKTRGQQVTLSCSPISGHRSVSWYQQTPGQGLQFLFEYFSETQRNKGNFPGRFSGRQFSNSRSEMNVSTLELGDSALYLCASSSDSSYNEQFFGPGTRLTVL.

This chain uses TRBV27 with TRBJ2-7, with D perhaps given as TRBD1 or TRBD2 (5 bases each). Germline assignment: CDR1 MNHEY and CDR2 SMNVEV (reference sequence). The ends were cut back, 8 bases at V and 5 bases at J, with 16 bases in the middle. The CDR3 runs 13 residues. The CDR3 DNA follows: TGTGCCAGCCGGGACGCCCCTTTCGACGAGCAGTACTTC. Translation: CASRDAPFDEQYF.

This chain links TRBV7-8 with TRBJ2-7, with D possibly being TRBD1 (8 bases). V was cut by 5 bases and J by 5 bases, with 16 bases left in between. Germline V gives CDR1 SGHVS, CDR2 FQNEAQ. The CDR3 runs 14 residues. CDR3 loop: CASSTRQGRDEQYF. The CDR3 DNA follows: TGTGCCAGCAGCACGCGACAGGGGAGGGACGAGCAGTACTTC.

The J gene is TRBJ1-6, the V gene TRBV5-1; tentatively, D is TRBD1 (6 bases). Trimming took 0 bases from V and 10 from J, leaving 14 bases between them. The CDR3 runs to 15 residues. The germline V gene has CDR1 SGHRS and CDR2 YFSETQ. This CDR3 reads CASSLDGQYSSPLHF. Here the CDR3 DNA reads TGCGCCAGCAGCTTGGATGGACAGTACTCCTCACCCCTCCACTTT.

The CDR3 DNA is TGTGCCAGCAGCTATCTTGTTGGGGAGGGAGATACGCAGTATTTT. It yields the protein CASSYLVGEGDTQYF. The V and J genes are TRBV14 and TRBJ2-3; 7 nucleotides match TRBD2. V was clipped by 5 bases and J by 5 bases; unmatched bases: 10. There are 15 residues in the CDR3. Germline assignment: CDR1 SGHDN and CDR2 FVKESK.

This sequence joins TRBV2 and TRBJ1-1; D possibly corresponds to TRBD1 (5 bases). The CDR3 totals 12 residues. Trimming cost V 5 bases and J 1 base, with 5 bases left between them. Germline lookup yields CDR1 SNHLY and CDR2 FYNNEI. The CDR3 coding sequence is TGTGCCAGCAGTACAGGGAACACTGAAGCTTTCTTT. This encodes CASSTGNTEAFF.

This chain joins TRBV6-5 and TRBJ2-3, with D uncertain. CDR3 length equals 15 residues. Trimming took 0 bases from V and 3 from J, leaving 10 bases between them. Germline V gene data show CDR1 as MNHEY and CDR2 as SVGAGI. DNA for the CDR3: TGTGCCAGCAGTTACTCGAGCCTATCTACAGATACGCAGTATTTT. As protein: CASSYSSLSTDTQYF.

The rearrangement uses TRBV9 and TRBJ2-7; D call uncertain. Per the germline V gene, CDR1 is SGDLS and CDR2 is YYNGEE. The CDR3 has 15 residues. The ends were cut back, 0 bases at V and 0 bases at J, with 10 bases in the middle. This chain's CDR3 is CASSVGNFPSYEQYF. The CDR3, as DNA: TGTGCCAGCAGCGTAGGAAATTTTCCCTCCTACGAGCAGTACTTC.

The chain has TRBV28 and TRBJ2-2; no definite D call. Trimming left V 6 bases short and J 0 bases short, with 14 bases between. Germline lookup yields CDR1 MDHEN and CDR2 SYDVKM. This CDR3 is built from 16 residues. DNA for the CDR3: TGTGCCAGCAGCCTTACTGTCGAGCCGAACACCGGGGAGCTGTTTTTT. Translating it yields CASSLTVEPNTGELFF. Filled out from reference TRBV28 and TRBJ2-2, the complete variable domain reads DVKVTQSSRYLVKRTGEKVFLECVQDMDHENMFWYRQDPGLGLRLIYFSYDVKMKEKGDIPEGYSVSREKKERFSLILESASTNQTSMYLCASSLTVEPNTGELFFGEGSRLTVL.

This clone was picked up one time. The chain uses TRBV6-5 and TRBJ2-3, with a possible D match to TRBD1 (5 bases). Trimming took off 4 bases at V and 6 bases at J, with 8 bases between the two ends. Germline values: CDR1 MNHEY, CDR2 SVGAGI. The length of the CDR3 is 12 residues. The CDR3 region is CASSSSGDTQYF. The CDR3 DNA follows: TGTGCCAGCAGTTCCTCAGGGGATACGCAGTATTTT.

The chain recombines TRBV5-1 with TRBJ1-6, with 9 bases aligning to TRBD1. Losses at the gene ends were 0 bases for V and 3 bases for J; bases not matched to a gene: 10. Per germline, CDR1 SGHRS and CDR2 YFSETQ. The CDR3 is made up of 19 amino acids. The CDR3 nucleotides read TGCGCCAGCAGCTTGGAGGGGACAGGGTCGAGCTACTATAATTCACCCCTCCACTTT. It translates to CASSLEGTGSSYYNSPLHF.

The chain employs TRBV5-1 and TRBJ2-2; maybe TRBD1 (5 bases). In germline, CDR1 is SGHRS, CDR2 YFSETQ. V dropped 0 bases and J dropped 4 bases, with 10 bases sitting between them. The CDR3 consists of 15 residues. Here the CDR3 reads CASSLGQFPTGELFF. The CDR3 region has the DNA TGCGCCAGCAGCTTGGGACAGTTTCCCACCGGGGAGCTGTTTTTT.

The rearrangement uses TRBV7-9 and TRBJ1-5; possibly TRBD1 for D (5 bases). The CDR3 contains 14 residues. Germline V CDR1 and CDR2: SEHNR, FQNEAQ (reference sequence). V was pared by 3 bases and J by 7 bases, with 13 bases between. The CDR3 sequence is CASSFGGVGQPQHF. The CDR3 DNA is TGTGCCAGCAGCTTTGGGGGGGTCGGACAGCCCCAGCATTTT.

This clone was counted only a few times. The V gene is TRBV19, the J gene TRBJ2-2; 7 positions agree with TRBD2. Trimming at V came to 0 bases and at J to 4 bases, leaving 5 bases not matched to a gene. CDR1 is LNHDA, CDR2 SQIVND, per germline (reference sequence). The length of the CDR3 is 16 residues. The DNA of the CDR3 is TGTGCCAGTAGTATAGATCAAGCGGGGACCACCGGGGAGCTGTTTTTT. Its protein is CASSIDQAGTTGELFF.

The J gene is TRBJ2-1, the V gene TRBV10-1; tentative D call: TRBD1 (6 bases). CDR1 WNHNN and CDR2 SYGVQD come from the germline V gene (reference sequence). With 4 bases removed from V and 8 bases from J, the gap between germline ends came to 12 bases. The CDR3 length is 13 residues. Here the CDR3 reads CASSAGPGDEQFF. In DNA, the CDR3 is TGCGCCAGCAGTGCGGGCCCAGGGGATGAGCAGTTCTTC.

This clone was seen a single time. The CDR3 loop is CASSLSGRSNTGELFF. The CDR3 DNA reads as TGTGCCAGCAGTTTATCAGGGAGATCGAACACCGGGGAGCTGTTTTTT. The gene calls are TRBV27 and TRBJ2-2; perhaps TRBD2 as D (5 bases). The germline V gene encodes CDR1 MNHEY and CDR2 SMNVEV (reference sequence). With 0 bases removed from V and 0 bases from J, the gap between germline ends came to 8 bases. There are 16 residues in the CDR3.

The chain links TRBV11-2 to TRBJ2-3; unclear D gene. With 5 bases removed from V and 3 bases from J, the gap between germline ends came to 15 bases. This CDR3 region has 15 residues. Per germline, CDR1 SGHAT and CDR2 FQNNGV. The CDR3 spells CASSVSTSLTDTQYF. CDR3 coding DNA: TGTGCCAGCAGCGTCTCTACGTCCTTGACAGATACGCAGTATTTT.

CDR3 nucleotide sequence: TGTGCCAGTATTCCAGGACAGGGGAGGACAGATACGCAGTATTTT. Translated: CASIPGQGRTDTQYF. V usage is TRBV19 and J usage is TRBJ2-3; 9 bases match TRBD1. From germline, CDR1 is LNHDA and CDR2 SQIVND (reference sequence). The CDR3 covers 15 residues. The J segment lost 3 bases and the V segment lost 7 bases, leaving 8 bases of the junction unmatched.

This clone was counted a few times. The V gene is TRBV19, the J gene TRBJ2-3, with a possible D match to TRBD1 (5 bases). Germline values: CDR1 LNHDA, CDR2 SQIVND (reference sequence). V lost 6 bases and J lost 2, with 21 bases in between. The CDR3 contains 17 residues. The CDR3 reads CASSNHKDTRLTDTQYF. CDR3 nucleotide sequence: TGTGCCAGTAGCAACCATAAGGACACCAGGCTCACAGATACGCAGTATTTT.

This chain joins TRBV7-6 and TRBJ1-2, with 9 bases matching TRBD1. This CDR3 spans 15 amino acids. Per germline, CDR1 SGHVS and CDR2 FNYEAQ. The V segment lost 1 base and the J segment 4 bases; nucleotides outside the gene matches: 4. The CDR3 sequence is CASSLETGGLYGYTF. Written as DNA, the CDR3 is TGTGCCAGCAGCTTAGAAACAGGGGGCCTCTATGGCTACACCTTC.

The chain joins TRBV5-1 to TRBJ2-3; 9 bases are shared with TRBD1. Losses at the gene ends were 0 bases for V and 4 bases for J; bases not matched to a gene: 3. Germline loops: CDR1 SGHRS, CDR2 YFSETQ. The CDR3 covers 15 residues. CDR3 in DNA: TGCGCCAGCAGCTTGGCGGGACAGGGAGCAGATACGCAGTATTTT. It codes for CASSLAGQGADTQYF.